This TCR beta chain was obtained from a study of blood T cell repertoires in COVID-19. The protocol was immunoSEQ multiplex PCR, while the TCRdb copy is restricted to in-frame clones and leaves out a portion. The sample records fewer than 250,000 clones, roughly 92% being singletons. The CDR3 consists of 14 residues. Germline CDR1 reads SNHLY; CDR2 reads FYNNEI. V was clipped by 5 bases and J by 2 bases, with 13 bases between them. The clonotype originates from a man in his fifties or sixties with COVID-19, enrolled during active disease. Sequenced sample: peripheral blood. The chain employs TRBV2 and TRBJ2-7; the D gene is possibly TRBD1 (6 bases). The CDR3 DNA follows: TGTGCCAGCAGTCCCACAGGGAGACCCTACGAGCAGTACTTC. Amino acid sequence: CASSPTGRPYEQYF.